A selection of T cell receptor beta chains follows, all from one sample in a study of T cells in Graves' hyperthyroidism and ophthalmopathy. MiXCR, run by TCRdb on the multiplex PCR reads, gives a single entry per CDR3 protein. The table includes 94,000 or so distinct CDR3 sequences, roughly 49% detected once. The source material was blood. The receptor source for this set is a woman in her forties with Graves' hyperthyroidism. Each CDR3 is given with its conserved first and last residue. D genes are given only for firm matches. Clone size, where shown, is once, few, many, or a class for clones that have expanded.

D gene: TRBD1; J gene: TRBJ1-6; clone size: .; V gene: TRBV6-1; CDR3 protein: CASRQGVDSPLHF; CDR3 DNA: TGTGCCAGTAGACAGGGTGTTGATTCACCCCTCCACTTT
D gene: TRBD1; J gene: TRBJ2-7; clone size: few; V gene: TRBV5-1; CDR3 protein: CASSLSIRDSDRVKNEQYF; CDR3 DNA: TGCGCCAGCAGCTTGTCAATAAGAGACTCGGACAGGGTAAAGAACGAGCAGTACTTC
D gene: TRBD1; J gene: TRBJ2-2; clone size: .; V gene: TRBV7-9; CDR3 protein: CASSFGGQGYTGELPF; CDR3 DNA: TGTGCCAGCAGCTTCGGGGGACAGGGGTACACCGGGGAGCTGCCTTTT
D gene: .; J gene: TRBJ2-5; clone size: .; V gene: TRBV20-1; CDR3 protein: CSASGTMGRRETQYF; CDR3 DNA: TGCAGTGCTTCCGGGACAATGGGGAGGAGAGAGACCCAGTACTTC
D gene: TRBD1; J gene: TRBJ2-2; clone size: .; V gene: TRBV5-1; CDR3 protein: CASSLDFKGAKTGELVF; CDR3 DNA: TGCGCCAGCAGCTTGGACTTCAAGGGGGCAAAGACCGGGGAGCTGGTTTTT
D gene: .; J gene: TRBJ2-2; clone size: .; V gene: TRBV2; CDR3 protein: CASRADYEQYFGELFF; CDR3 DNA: .
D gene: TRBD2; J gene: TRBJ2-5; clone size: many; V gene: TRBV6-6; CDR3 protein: CASSFALAGGRDTQYF; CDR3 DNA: TGTGCCAGCAGTTTCGCCTTAGCGGGAGGCCGGGATACCCAGTACTTC
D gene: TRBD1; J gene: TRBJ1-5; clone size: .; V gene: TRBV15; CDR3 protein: CATSPTKSGTGNQPQHF; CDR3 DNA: TGTGCCACCAGCCCCACGAAGTCGGGGACAGGGAATCAGCCCCAGCATTTT
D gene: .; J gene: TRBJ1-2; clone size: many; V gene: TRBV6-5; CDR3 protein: CASSYDGQNPNYGYTF; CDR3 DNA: TGTGCCAGCAGTTACGACGGGCAAAACCCTAACTATGGCTACACCTTC
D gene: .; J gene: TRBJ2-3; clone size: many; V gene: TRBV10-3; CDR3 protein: CAISESGGDTQYF; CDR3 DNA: TGTGCCATCAGTGAGTCGGGGGGAGATACGCAGTATTTT
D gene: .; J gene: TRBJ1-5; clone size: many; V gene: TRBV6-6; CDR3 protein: CASAHRGRISNQPQHF; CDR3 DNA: TGTGCCAGCGCACACAGAGGGCGTATAAGCAATCAGCCCCAGCATTTT
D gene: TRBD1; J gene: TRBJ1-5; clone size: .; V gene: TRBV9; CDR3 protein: CASSEGTGNNQPQHF; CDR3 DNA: TGTGCCAGCAGCGAGGGGACAGGGAACAATCAGCCCCAGCATTTT
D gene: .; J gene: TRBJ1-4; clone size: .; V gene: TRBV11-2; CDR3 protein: CASRGPTNEKLFF; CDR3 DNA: TGTGCCAGCAGAGGACCAACTAATGAAAAACTGTTTTTT
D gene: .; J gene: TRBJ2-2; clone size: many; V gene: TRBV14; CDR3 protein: CASSQVGHTGELFF; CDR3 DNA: TGTGCCAGCAGCCAAGTCGGGCACACCGGGGAGCTGTTTTTT
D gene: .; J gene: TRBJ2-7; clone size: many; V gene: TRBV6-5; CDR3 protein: CASSYLGIEAEQYF; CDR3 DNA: TGTGCCAGCAGTTACTTGGGTATCGAAGCCGAGCAGTACTTC
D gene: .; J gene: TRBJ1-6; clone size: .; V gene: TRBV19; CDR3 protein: CASRVVGTRNSPLHF; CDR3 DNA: TGTGCCAGTAGAGTCGTCGGGACAAGGAATTCACCCCTCCACTTT
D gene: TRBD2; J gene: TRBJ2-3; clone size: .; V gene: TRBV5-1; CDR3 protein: CASSLAVAGVPNTQYF; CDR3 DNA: TGCGCCAGCAGCTTGGCCGTAGCGGGAGTTCCCAATACGCAGTATTTT
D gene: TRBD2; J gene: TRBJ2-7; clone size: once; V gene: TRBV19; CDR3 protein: CASRLAGTGGHEQYF; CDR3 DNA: TGTGCCAGTAGACTTGCCGGGACGGGGGGGCACGAGCAGTACTTC
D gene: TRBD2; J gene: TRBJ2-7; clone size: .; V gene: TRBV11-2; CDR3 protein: CASSPNRLAGGPVWEQYF; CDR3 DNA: TGTGCCAGCAGCCCTAATCGACTAGCGGGAGGGCCAGTTTGGGAGCAGTACTTC
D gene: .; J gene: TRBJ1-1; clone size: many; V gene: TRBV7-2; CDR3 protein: CASSLSWRGTEAFF; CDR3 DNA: TGTGCCAGCAGCTTATCGTGGCGGGGGACTGAAGCTTTCTTT
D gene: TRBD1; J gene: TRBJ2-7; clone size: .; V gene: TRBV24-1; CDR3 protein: CATSDLQGAAEQYF; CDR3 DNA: TGTGCCACCAGTGATTTACAGGGGGCGGCGGAGCAGTACTTC
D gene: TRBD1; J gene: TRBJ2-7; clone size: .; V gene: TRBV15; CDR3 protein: CATSGHRGDYEQYF; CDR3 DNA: TGTGCCACCAGCGGACACAGGGGGGATTACGAGCAGTACTTC
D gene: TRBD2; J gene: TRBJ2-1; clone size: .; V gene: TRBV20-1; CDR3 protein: CSARDGTSVYNEQFF; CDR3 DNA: TGCAGTGCTAGAGACGGGACTAGCGTCTACAATGAGCAGTTCTTC
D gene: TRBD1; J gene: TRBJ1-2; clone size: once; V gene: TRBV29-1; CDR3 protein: CSVEDGTGLYGYTF; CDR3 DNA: TGCAGCGTTGAAGACGGGACAGGGCTCTATGGCTACACCTTC
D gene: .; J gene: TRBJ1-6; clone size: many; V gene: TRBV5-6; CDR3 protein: CASSDRGTDRYSPLHF; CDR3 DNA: TGTGCCAGCAGCGACCGCGGGACGGACAGATATTCACCCCTCCACTTT
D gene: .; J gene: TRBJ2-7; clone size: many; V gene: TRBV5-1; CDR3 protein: CASSLGDSLHEQYF; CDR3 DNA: TGCGCCAGCAGCTTGGGGGATAGCCTTCACGAGCAGTACTTC
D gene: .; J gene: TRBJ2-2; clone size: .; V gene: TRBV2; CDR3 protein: CASTLDRPTGELFF; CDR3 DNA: TGTGCCAGCACCCTCGACAGGCCCACCGGGGAGCTGTTTTTT
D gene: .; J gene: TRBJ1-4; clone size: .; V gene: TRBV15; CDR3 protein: CATSAQGGDTNEKLFF; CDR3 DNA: TGTGCCACCAGCGCACAGGGTGGGGACACTAATGAAAAACTGTTTTTT
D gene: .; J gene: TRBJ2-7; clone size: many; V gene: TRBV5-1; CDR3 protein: CASSSPDRRSYEQYF; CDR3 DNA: TGCGCCAGCAGTTCCCCAGACAGGCGCTCCTACGAGCAGTACTTC
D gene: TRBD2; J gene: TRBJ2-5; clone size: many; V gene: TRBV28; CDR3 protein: CASSYFGGLAGGPQETQYF; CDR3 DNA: TGTGCCAGCAGTTACTTCGGGGGACTAGCGGGAGGGCCTCAAGAGACCCAGTACTTC
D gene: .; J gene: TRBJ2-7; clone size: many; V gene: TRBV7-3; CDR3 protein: CASSLTGGGYEQYF; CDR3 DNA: TGTGCCAGCAGCTTAACGGGGGGAGGCTACGAGCAGTACTTC
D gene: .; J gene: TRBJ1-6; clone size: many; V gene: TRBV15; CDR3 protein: CATSRGEGGNSPLHF; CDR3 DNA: TGTGCCACCAGCAGAGGAGAAGGCGGTAATTCACCCCTCCACTTT
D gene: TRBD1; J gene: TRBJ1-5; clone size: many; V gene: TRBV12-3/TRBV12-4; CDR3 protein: CASSYTEGTGGRQPQHF; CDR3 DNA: TGTGCCAGCAGTTATACGGAAGGGACAGGGGGCCGCCAGCCCCAGCATTTT
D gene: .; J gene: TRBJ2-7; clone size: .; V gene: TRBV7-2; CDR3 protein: CASTPAGLLYEQYF; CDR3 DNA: TGTGCCAGCACCCCTGCGGGACTCCTCTACGAGCAGTACTTC
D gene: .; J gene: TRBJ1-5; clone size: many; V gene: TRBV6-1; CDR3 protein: CASSEWGQAGDQPQHF; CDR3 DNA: TGTGCCAGCAGTGAATGGGGCCAGGCAGGGGATCAGCCCCAGCATTTT
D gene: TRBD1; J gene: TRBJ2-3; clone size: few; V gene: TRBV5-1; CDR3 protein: CASSRDSSTDTQYF; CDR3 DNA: TGCGCCAGCAGCCGGGACAGCAGCACAGATACGCAGTATTTT
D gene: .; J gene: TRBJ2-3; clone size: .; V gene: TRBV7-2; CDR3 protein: CASSLLLTDTQYF; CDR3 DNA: TGTGCCAGCAGCTTACTACTCACAGATACGCAGTATTTT
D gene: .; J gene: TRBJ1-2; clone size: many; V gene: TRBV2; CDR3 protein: CASSEGMRIHGYTF; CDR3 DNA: TGTGCCAGCAGTGAGGGTATGAGAATCCATGGCTACACCTTC
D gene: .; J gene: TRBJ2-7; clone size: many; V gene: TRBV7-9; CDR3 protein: CASTQGRYEQYF; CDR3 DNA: TGTGCCAGCACCCAAGGCCGTTACGAGCAGTACTTC
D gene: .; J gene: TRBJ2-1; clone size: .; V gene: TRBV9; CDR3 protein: CASSVSSMGYNEQFF; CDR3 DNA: TGTGCCAGCAGCGTGTCGTCGATGGGGTACAATGAGCAGTTCTTC
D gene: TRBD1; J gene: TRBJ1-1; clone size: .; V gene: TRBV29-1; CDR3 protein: CSATGTGLPEAFF; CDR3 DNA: TGCAGCGCCACAGGGACAGGGCTCCCTGAAGCTTTCTTT
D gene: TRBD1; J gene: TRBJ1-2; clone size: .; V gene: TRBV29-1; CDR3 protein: CSSFDRVNYGYTF; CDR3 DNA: TGCAGCAGTTTCGACAGGGTGAACTATGGCTACACCTTC
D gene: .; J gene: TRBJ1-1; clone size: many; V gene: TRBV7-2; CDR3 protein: CASSVYRDTTSFAFF; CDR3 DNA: TGTGCCAGCAGCGTATACCGGGACACAACCTCGTTCGCTTTCTTT
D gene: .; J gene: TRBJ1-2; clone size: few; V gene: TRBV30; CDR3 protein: CAHRGYDGYTF; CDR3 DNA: TGTGCCCACCGGGGGTATGATGGCTACACCTTC
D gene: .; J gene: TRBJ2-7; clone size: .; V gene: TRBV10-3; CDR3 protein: CAISAARTVYEQYF; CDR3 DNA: TGTGCCATCAGTGCAGCACGGACTGTCTACGAGCAGTACTTC
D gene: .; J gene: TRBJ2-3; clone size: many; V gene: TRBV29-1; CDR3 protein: CSLSSMTDTQYF; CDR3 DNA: TGCAGCTTATCCTCCATGACAGATACGCAGTATTTT